This is a list of T cell receptor beta chains from one sample in a study of T-cell memory formation after mild COVID-19. In TCRdb, the 5' RACE reads were re-called with MiXCR into one record per CDR3 protein. Of 95,000 to 110,000 distinct CDR3 sequences listed, roughly an eighth were seen once; the top ten hold 35% to 50%. Specimen: PBMCs or a T cell subset sorted from them (not recorded which). These receptor sequences come from a young man who had mild COVID-19 (a few samples of this study predate the infection). Cell type and time point are not known. CDR3s include the opening cysteine and the closing phenylalanine or tryptophan. The D gene is left open where the match is weak. Rows may omit the clone size; those that give it use once, few, many or a size class.

j_call v_call clone_size d_call cdr3_aa cdr3_nt
TRBJ2-7 TRBV27 . . CASSLTDMSYEQYF TGTGCCAGCAGTTTAACCGACATGAGCTACGAGCAGTACTTC
TRBJ2-1 TRBV6-5 . TRBD1 CASSYGRGTYNEQFF TGTGCCAGCAGTTACGGCAGGGGGACCTACAATGAGCAGTTCTTC
TRBJ2-1 TRBV9 once TRBD1 CASSGQGTHEQFF TGTGCCAGCAGCGGACAGGGTACCCATGAGCAGTTCTTC
TRBJ1-1 TRBV7-9 few . CASSSPTTRGGTEAFF TGTGCCAGCAGCAGCCCTACGACACGGGGCGGGACTGAAGCTTTCTTT
TRBJ2-1 TRBV7-9 . TRBD1 CASSPRQGWDEQFF TGTGCCAGCAGCCCCCGACAGGGATGGGATGAGCAGTTCTTC
TRBJ2-1 TRBV3-1 many . CASSQVTGENSGEQFF TGTGCCAGCAGCCAAGTGACCGGAGAGAACTCGGGTGAGCAGTTCTTC
TRBJ1-2 TRBV4-1 . . CASSRTSGRQDYGYTF TGCGCCAGCAGCCGAACGTCTGGGAGACAGGACTATGGCTACACCTTC
TRBJ2-1 TRBV4-1 few . CASSGRTKYGQFF TGCGCCAGCAGCGGACGGACAAAGTACGGGCAGTTCTTC
TRBJ1-4 TRBV30 . . CAWAGSINEKLFF TGTGCCTGGGCGGGGAGTATTAATGAAAAACTGTTTTTT
TRBJ1-3 TRBV5-1 many . CASRSDTSTGNTIYF TGCGCCAGCAGATCCGACACTTCGACTGGAAACACCATATATTTT
TRBJ2-1 TRBV6-5 few . CASSPGMEQFF TGTGCCAGCAGCCCGGGCATGGAGCAGTTCTTC
TRBJ1-2 TRBV20-1 . . CSARGRGKSNGYTF TGCAGTGCTAGAGGGAGGGGAAAGAGTAATGGCTACACCTTC
TRBJ2-5 TRBV7-8 once . CASSLEALGGRGETQYF TGTGCCAGCAGCTTAGAGGCCCTCGGGGGAAGAGGAGAGACCCAGTACTTC
TRBJ2-2 TRBV7-9 . . CAIDPIPGNTGELFF TGTGCCATAGACCCGATACCCGGGAACACCGGGGAGCTGTTTTTT
TRBJ2-1 TRBV9 . . CASSSYGAGEQFF TGTGCCAGCAGCTCCTACGGGGCGGGTGAGCAGTTCTTC
TRBJ2-7 TRBV4-2 . TRBD2 CASSQDETSGGVEQYF TGTGCCAGCAGCCAAGATGAGACTAGCGGGGGAGTAGAGCAGTACTTC
TRBJ1-1 TRBV4-1 . TRBD1 CASTLDRVFTPNTEAFF TGCGCCAGCACCTTGGACAGGGTGTTCACCCCGAACACTGAAGCTTTCTTT
TRBJ2-3 TRBV7-9 many . CAIGVLLNTDTQYF TGTGCCATCGGGGTACTCCTAAACACAGATACGCAGTATTTT
TRBJ2-1 TRBV5-4 . TRBD2 CASSRRGVSYNEQFF TGTGCCAGCAGCAGGCGGGGGGTCTCCTACAATGAGCAGTTCTTC
TRBJ2-3 TRBV7-9 few . CATPGASTDTQYF TGTGCCACCCCCGGGGCTAGCACAGATACGCAGTATTTT
TRBJ2-7 TRBV18 few TRBD1 CASSGDREFEQYF TGTGCCAGCTCCGGGGACAGGGAGTTCGAGCAGTACTTC
TRBJ1-2 TRBV20-1 . . CSARDTSNYGYTF TGCAGTGCGCGGGACACCTCTAACTATGGCTACACCTTC
TRBJ2-7 TRBV4-3 . TRBD1 CASSQEGQGSHEQYF TGCGCCAGCAGCCAGGAGGGACAGGGGTCCCACGAGCAGTACTTC
TRBJ2-1 TRBV4-1 . . CASSQTTGDSSYNEQFF TGCGCCAGCAGCCAAACTACGGGGGATAGCTCCTACAATGAGCAGTTCTTC
TRBJ1-1 TRBV6-6 . . CASTHTGEAFF TGTGCCAGCACCCACACAGGGGAAGCTTTCTTT
TRBJ1-2 TRBV27 many TRBD1 CASSSGQGGVFGGYTF TGTGCCAGCAGCTCGGGACAGGGGGGAGTATTTGGTGGCTACACCTTC
TRBJ2-2 TRBV5-1 many . CASSLLASETGELFF TGCGCCAGCAGCTTGCTGGCTAGCGAGACCGGGGAGCTGTTTTTT
TRBJ2-1 TRBV7-8 few . CASSQLRAYGPGDEQFF TGTGCCAGCAGCCAACTAAGGGCCTACGGGCCCGGGGATGAGCAGTTCTTC
TRBJ1-1 TRBV5-4 . . CSSSLDGAEAFF TGTTCCAGCAGCTTGGACGGAGCTGAAGCTTTCTTT
TRBJ2-3 TRBV7-2 many TRBD2 CASRTSGGGNTQYF TGTGCCAGCAGAACCAGCGGGGGGGGAAATACGCAGTATTTT
TRBJ1-2 TRBV29-1 . . CSVQGVLDNYGYTF TGCAGCGTCCAGGGAGTACTTGACAACTATGGCTACACCTTC
TRBJ1-2 TRBV3-1 few TRBD1 CASSQERFDVAQGGPNYGYTF TGTGCCAGCAGCCAAGAGCGGTTTGATGTGGCCCAGGGGGGGCCTAACTATGGCTACACCTTC
TRBJ2-5 TRBV11-2 . TRBD2 CASTPGGEETQYF TGTGCCAGCACCCCGGGGGGTGAGGAGACCCAGTACTTC
TRBJ2-5 TRBV3-1 few TRBD2 CASSPLAGEQETQYF TGTGCCAGCAGCCCCCTAGCGGGGGAGCAAGAGACCCAGTACTTC
TRBJ1-2 TRBV29-1 . TRBD1 CSARQGNYGYTF TGCAGCGCCAGACAGGGGAACTATGGCTACACCTTC
TRBJ2-7 TRBV12-3/TRBV12-4 few TRBD2 CASSLARGPSGYEQYF TGTGCCAGCAGTTTAGCCCGCGGGCCTAGCGGCTACGAGCAGTACTTC
TRBJ1-3 TRBV4-1 . . CASSPGPTPSGNTIYF TGCGCCAGCAGCCCGGGCCCTACCCCCTCTGGAAACACCATATATTTT
TRBJ2-1 TRBV12-3/TRBV12-4 many TRBD1 CASTRGQGFIDEQFF TGTGCCAGCACCCGAGGACAGGGGTTTATTGATGAGCAGTTCTTC
TRBJ2-2 TRBV7-9 few TRBD1 CASSSQGDYTGELFF TGTGCCAGCAGCTCACAGGGGGATTACACCGGGGAGCTGTTTTTT
TRBJ2-7 TRBV3-1 . . CASSPGQGFDEQYF TGTGCCAGCAGCCCTGGCCAAGGTTTCGACGAGCAGTACTTC
TRBJ1-5 TRBV15 . . CATSRERGDGQPQHF TGTGCCACCAGCAGAGAGAGGGGCGACGGTCAGCCCCAGCATTTT
TRBJ2-7 TRBV6-2/TRBV6-3 many . CASSGTEPYEQYF TGTGCCAGCAGTGGGACCGAACCCTACGAGCAGTACTTC
TRBJ2-7 TRBV11-2 few . CASSLVQGSPEQYF TGTGCCAGCAGCTTAGTCCAGGGGTCACCCGAGCAGTACTTC
TRBJ2-3 TRBV7-9 . . CASSPGWTDTQYF TGTGCCAGCAGCCCCGGGTGGACAGATACGCAGTATTTT
TRBJ2-7 TRBV24-1 once . CATSVDYEQYF TGTGCCACCAGTGTTGACTACGAGCAGTACTTC
TRBJ2-5 TRBV28 . TRBD2 CASSLLGLAGNQETQYF TGTGCCAGCAGTTTATTGGGACTAGCGGGGAACCAAGAGACCCAGTACTTC
TRBJ2-1 TRBV27 once TRBD2 CASSTYGTQTSGGATQFF TGTGCCAGCAGCACCTACGGGACGCAGACTAGCGGGGGGGCCACGCAGTTCTTC
TRBJ1-5 TRBV13 few TRBD1 CASSQQGRQPQHF TGTGCCAGCAGCCAACAGGGGCGGCAGCCCCAGCATTTT
TRBJ1-1 TRBV7-2 few . CASSFYRAEAFF TGTGCCAGCAGCTTCTACAGGGCTGAAGCTTTCTTT
TRBJ2-1 TRBV11-2 once . CASSSISGEQFF TGTGCCAGCAGCTCGATCAGCGGTGAGCAGTTCTTC
TRBJ2-1 TRBV4-1 few . CASSQVPVGSYNEQFF TGCGCCAGCAGCCAAGTTCCAGTGGGCTCCTACAATGAGCAGTTCTTC
TRBJ2-1 TRBV20-1 . . CSAQGREPNEQFF TGCAGTGCCCAAGGGCGGGAACCCAATGAGCAGTTCTTC
TRBJ1-1 TRBV7-9 . TRBD1 CASSLDRRWFF TGTGCCAGCAGTTTGGACAGGAGGTGGTTCTTT
TRBJ1-1 TRBV19 . . CASSMTSGYEAFF TGTGCCAGTAGTATGACTTCGGGTTACGAAGCTTTCTTT